These 9 T cell receptor beta chains were all obtained from the same sample, sequenced in a study of Graves' ophthalmopathy and Graves' hyperthyroidism. RNA transcripts provided the template for amplifying TCR beta CDR3 regions. HTBI primers served in a first-round RT-PCR, which a second-round multiplex PCR followed. One entry per CDR3 protein, called by TCRdb with MiXCR from the multiplex PCR reads. The table shows 300,000 to 400,000 distinct CDR3 sequences, with roughly 15% occurring only once. The sequencing input was peripheral blood. Every receptor here comes from an adult man with Graves' ophthalmopathy.

This clonotype has ten or more counts. CDR3 sequence (DNA): TGCACCTGGGCCCGACAGGGCAACACTGAAGCTTTCTTT. Protein sequence: CTWARQGNTEAFF. The gene calls are TRBV29-1 and TRBJ1-1, with 7 bases identical to TRBD1. This CDR3 region has 13 residues. CDR1 is SQVTM and CDR2 is ANQGSEA in the germline V gene.

This clonotype was observed at least ten times. CDR3 coding DNA: TGTGCCAGCAGCCTCGGGACACCGAACACTGAAGCTTTCTTT. It codes for CASSLGTPNTEAFF. The rearrangement links TRBV11-2 to TRBJ1-1, with a weak D call TRBD1 (6 bases). The CDR3 extends over 14 amino acids. CDR1 and CDR2 (germline): SGHAT, FQNNGV. With 5 bases removed from V and 1 base from J, the gap between germline ends came to 11 bases.

This clonotype was counted ten times or more. The chain carries TRBV28 and TRBJ2-2; 12 bases line up with TRBD2. V lost 7 bases to trimming and J lost 6 bases; unmatched junction nucleotides: 6. Germline V gene lookup returns CDR1 MDHEN and CDR2 SYDVKM. This CDR3 is 15 amino acids long. CDR3 sequence reads: CASTPSGRAAGELFF. CDR3 nucleotide sequence: TGTGCCAGCACCCCTAGCGGGAGGGCCGCCGGGGAGCTGTTTTTT.

This clonotype was counted many times. The chain links TRBV7-2 to TRBJ2-5, with D perhaps being TRBD1 or TRBD2 (5 bases each). CDR1 is SGHTA and CDR2 is FQGNSA in the germline V gene. The CDR3 contains 16 residues. V was trimmed by 3 bases and J by 1 base, leaving 15 bases between them. Here the CDR3 DNA reads TGTGCCAGCAGCTTCGGGACCCTTCCGTCCCAAGAGACCCAGTACTTC. It specifies CASSFGTLPSQETQYF.

The J gene is TRBJ2-2, the V gene TRBV2; 7 nucleotides match TRBD2. Germline trimming cut 7 bases from V and 3 bases from J; bases unmatched to any gene: 17. The CDR3 extends over 18 amino acids. Germline CDR1 reads SNHLY; CDR2 reads FYNNEI. CDR3 DNA: TGTGCCAGCACCGATCCCCCCCAGTGGGGGGGGTACACCGGGGAGCTGTTTTTT. As protein: CASTDPPQWGGYTGELFF. The variable domain in full, with the rest retrieved from reference TRBV2 and TRBJ2-2, is EPEVTQTPSHQVTQMGQEVILRCVPISNHLYFYWYRQILGQKVEFLVSFYNNEISEKSEIFDDQFSVERPDGSNFTLKIRSTKLEDSAMYFCASTDPPQWGGYTGELFFGEGSRLTVL.

The rearrangement uses TRBV28 and TRBJ2-4; D is undetermined. Germline CDR1 is MDHEN and CDR2 is SYDVKM. V was pared by 3 bases and J by 0 bases, with 6 bases between. This CDR3 has 14 amino acids. The CDR3 DNA sequence: TGTGCCAGCAGTTTGGCGGAAGCCAAAAACATTCAGTACTTC. It encodes CASSLAEAKNIQYF. The full variable domain, completed using reference TRBV28 and TRBJ2-4, is DVKVTQSSRYLVKRTGEKVFLECVQDMDHENMFWYRQDPGLGLRLIYFSYDVKMKEKGDIPEGYSVSREKKERFSLILESASTNQTSMYLCASSLAEAKNIQYFGAGTRLSVL.

This clonotype was recorded at least ten times. The chain recombines TRBV2 with TRBJ1-1, with D possibly TRBD1 on 5 matching bases. CDR3 length equals 14 residues. Trimming took 4 bases from V and 1 from J, leaving 10 bases between them. Germline V CDR1 and CDR2: SNHLY, FYNNEI. The CDR3 spells CASSVDSRNTEAFF. Here the CDR3 DNA reads TGTGCCAGCAGTGTTGACAGCCGGAACACTGAAGCTTTCTTT.

The sample holds a few counts of this clonotype. The chain couples TRBV6-1 to TRBJ2-5, with TRBD2 as a possible D gene (5 bases). The ends were cut back, 6 bases at V and 0 bases at J, with 14 bases in the middle. The CDR3 has 15 residues. The V gene's germline CDR1 is MNHNS and CDR2 SASEGT. CDR3 DNA: TGTGCCAGCAGCCCCCTCTCGGGGAACCAAGAGACCCAGTACTTC. Translated: CASSPLSGNQETQYF.

This clonotype was counted at least ten times. The chain combines TRBV19 with TRBJ1-6, with a possible D match to TRBD1 (6 bases). CDR1 LNHDA and CDR2 SQIVND come from the germline V gene (reference sequence). With 5 bases removed from V and 0 bases from J, the gap between germline ends came to 11 bases. The CDR3 sequence is 16 residues long. The CDR3 loop reads CASSPRTASYNSPLHF. CDR3 DNA: TGTGCCAGTAGTCCAAGGACAGCCTCCTATAATTCACCCCTCCACTTT.